This T cell receptor beta chain was identified in a study of low-dose radiotherapy and immunotherapy resistance in tumors. This clonotype was observed at least ten times. First-strand cDNA relied on TRAV- and TRBV-specific primers spanning alpha and beta chains. With a V-primer adapter and a constant-region primer, TCRs were amplified for approximately 19 PCR cycles. TCRdb passed the reads through MiXCR, listing each CDR3 protein once. The table lists 95,000 to 100,000 distinct CDR3 sequences, less than 25% of them singletons. Noted time point: after trial treatment. The treatment denotes: LDRT plus nivolumab, ipilimumab, low-dose cyclophosphamide and aspirin (RACIN trial). Low-dose radiotherapy and low-dose cyclophosphamide, together with aspirin, ipilimumab and nivolumab, were given to donors. There are 13 residues in the CDR3. The V gene lost 0 bases and the J gene lost 10 bases, with 12 bases spanning the gap. The germline CDR1 and CDR2 sequences are GTSNPN and SVGIG (reference sequence).

Sequenced material: PBMCs, taken after low-dose radiotherapy plus immunotherapy. The source is a male donor with prostate cancer. The chain uses TRBV30 and TRBJ2-2; D is unclear. The CDR3 region has the DNA TGTGCCTGGAGTGTCGGGTCCAATATGGAGCTGTTTTTT. This sequence encodes CAWSVGSNMELFF. The full variable domain, in which reference TRBV30 and TRBJ2-2 provide the parts outside the CDR3, is SQTIHQWPATLVQPVGSPLSLECTVEGTSNPNLYWYRQAAGRGLQLLFYSVGIGQISSEVPQNLSASRPQDRQFILSSKKLLLSDSGFYLCAWSVGSNMELFFGEGSRLTVL.